The 17 T cell receptor beta chains given below trace back to one sample, sequenced in a study of T cells in localized non-small cell lung cancer. Assay: immunoSEQ multiplex PCR; the TCRdb copy retains only in-frame clones and omits some. The sample includes around 67,000 clones, 75% to 90% seen only once; the top ten take almost 2%. The sample was peripheral blood, taken before any cancer treatment. These receptors were taken from a woman between 40 and 69 years old with stage I lung adenocarcinoma.

This chain uses TRBV18 with TRBJ1-3; D gene unclear. V shed 0 bases and J shed 4 bases, with 16 bases lying between them. CDR3 size: 17 residues. Germline V gives CDR1 KGHSH, CDR2 LQKENI. The DNA of the CDR3 is TGTGCCAGCTCACCACCGATTGGGCAAGGGATAGGAAACACCATATATTTT. The encoded protein is CASSPPIGQGIGNTIYF.

V usage is TRBV19 and J usage is TRBJ2-7; a possible D gene is TRBD1 (6 bases). V shed 4 bases and J shed 0 bases, with 10 bases lying between them. The CDR3 consists of 14 residues. In germline, CDR1 is LNHDA, CDR2 SQIVND (reference sequence). CDR3 region: CASSRPGHSYEQYF. DNA for the CDR3: TGTGCCAGTAGTAGGCCGGGACACTCCTACGAGCAGTACTTC.

The chain couples TRBV7-9 to TRBJ1-1; TRBD1 might be the D (5 bases). This CDR3 comprises 15 residues. Germline V gene data show CDR1 as SEHNR and CDR2 as FQNEAQ (reference sequence). V dropped 0 bases and J dropped 4 bases, with 12 bases sitting between them. CDR3 DNA: TGTGCCAGCAGCTTAGCGGCGGTTGGGGGCACTGAAGCTTTCTTT. Amino acids: CASSLAAVGGTEAFF.

This chain uses TRBV5-1 with TRBJ1-3, with a tentative D call TRBD1 (5 bases). The CDR3 consists of 18 residues. The V gene's germline CDR1 is SGHRS and CDR2 YFSETQ. V was cut by 0 bases and J by 0 bases, with 16 bases left in between. The CDR3 nucleotides read TGCGCCAGCAGCTTGGGGTGGGGGAATGACGACTCTGGAAACACCATATATTTT. Translated: CASSLGWGNDDSGNTIYF.

The rearrangement joins TRBV4-2 to TRBJ2-5, with TRBD2 matching over 12 bases. CDR3 length: 17 amino acids. The J segment lost 5 bases and the V segment lost 2 bases, leaving 9 bases of the junction unmatched. Germline-derived CDR1 and CDR2 are LGHNA and YNFKEQ. CDR3 region: CASSQTGLAGVGETQYF. The CDR3 bases are TGTGCCAGCAGCCAAACGGGACTAGCGGGCGTCGGGGAGACCCAGTACTTC.

The V call is TRBV6-1, the J call TRBJ2-7; the match to TRBD1 covers 8 bases. Germline CDR1 MNHNS, CDR2 SASEGT. The CDR3 contains 15 residues. The J segment lost 5 bases and the V segment lost 2 bases, leaving 8 bases of the junction unmatched. In nucleotides, the CDR3 is TGTGCCAGCAGTGAATGGGGGGACAGGTCTGACGAGCAGTACTTC. It translates to CASSEWGDRSDEQYF.

J is TRBJ2-2 and V is TRBV27; D is unresolved. Per germline, CDR1 MNHEY and CDR2 SMNVEV (reference sequence). Trimming took off 10 bases at V and 2 bases at J, with 11 bases between the two ends. This CDR3 region has 13 residues. CDR3: CAISNFNTGELFF. The DNA of the CDR3 is TGTGCCATTTCCAACTTCAACACCGGGGAGCTGTTTTTT.

This chain connects TRBV5-1 to TRBJ1-4; the match to TRBD1 covers 7 bases. Germline CDR1 SGHRS, CDR2 YFSETQ. Trimming cost V 0 bases and J 8 bases; bases outside gene matches: 10. The CDR3 totals 16 residues. In DNA, the CDR3 is TGCGCCAGCAGCTTGGCCGCCCAGGGGGTCGGGGAAAAACTGTTTTTT. Its protein is CASSLAAQGVGEKLFF.

This chain joins TRBV5-1 and TRBJ1-1; 9 bases are a match to TRBD1. CDR1 SGHRS and CDR2 YFSETQ come from the germline V gene. V trimming: 4 bases; J trimming: 4 bases; junction bases outside the gene matches: 5. CDR3 size: 14 residues. The CDR3 region is CASSVTTGGTEAFF. CDR3 bases: TGCGCCAGCAGCGTTACGACAGGGGGCACTGAAGCTTTCTTT.

This clone was seen just once. The CDR3 here is CASSSRVSSGRAVTGELFF. The CDR3 coding sequence is TGTGCCAGCAGCTCACGAGTGTCTAGCGGGAGGGCCGTGACCGGGGAGCTGTTTTTT. The chain carries TRBV14 and TRBJ2-2; 12 bases are a match to TRBD2. The V gene's germline CDR1 is SGHDN and CDR2 FVKESK. The junction had 15 bases not matched to a gene; V was cut back by 5 bases and J by 5 bases. There are 19 residues in the CDR3.

The chain is built from TRBV2 and TRBJ2-1, with TRBD1 identical over 8 bases. The trim removed 3 bases at V and 9 bases at J, leaving 10 bases unmatched. CDR3 length equals 15 residues. CDR1 SNHLY and CDR2 FYNNEI come from the germline V gene. The CDR3 protein is CASSENRQGAGEQFF. CDR3 DNA sequence: TGTGCCAGCAGTGAGAACCGGCAGGGGGCTGGTGAGCAGTTCTTC.

The rearrangement links TRBV4-3 to TRBJ2-7; 9 bases are shared with TRBD1. V trimming: 6 bases; J trimming: 0 bases; junction bases outside the gene matches: 9. The CDR3 has 16 amino acids. The V gene's germline CDR1 is LGHNA and CDR2 YSLEER. The CDR3 sequence: CASSYDRGLTSYEQYF. In nucleotides, the CDR3 is TGCGCCAGCAGTTACGACAGGGGGTTAACCTCCTACGAGCAGTACTTC.

This clone was seen once. The genes are TRBV5-1 and TRBJ1-1; no clear D gene. CDR1 and CDR2 from the germline V gene are SGHRS and YFSETQ. The CDR3 sequence is 14 residues long. V was clipped by 0 bases and J by 4 bases, with 10 bases between them. The CDR3 DNA sequence: TGCGCCAGCAGCTTGGGGTCTAGCTCCACTGAAGCTTTCTTT. The encoded protein is CASSLGSSSTEAFF.

V usage is TRBV18 and J usage is TRBJ1-1; D unclear. V was trimmed by 2 bases and J by 3 bases, leaving 13 bases between them. Germline assignment: CDR1 KGHSH and CDR2 LQKENI. CDR3 size: 15 residues. The CDR3 nucleotides read TGTGCCAGCTCACCATACCAGGTAGGGCACACTGAAGCTTTCTTT. The encoded protein is CASSPYQVGHTEAFF. Using reference TRBV18 and TRBJ1-1 for the parts outside the CDR3, the full variable domain is NAGVMQNPRHLVRRRGQEARLRCSPMKGHSHVYWYRQLPEEGLKFMVYLQKENIIDESGMPKERFSAEFPKEGPSILRIQQVVRGDSAAYFCASSPYQVGHTEAFFGQGTRLTVV.

V and J are TRBV5-6 and TRBJ2-3; D uncertain. Germline assignment: CDR1 SGHDT and CDR2 YYEEEE. The V gene lost 0 bases and the J gene lost 0 bases, with 11 bases spanning the gap. The CDR3 sequence is 16 residues long. The CDR3 DNA is TGTGCCAGCAGCTTGGAAACCCTGACTAGCACAGATACGCAGTATTTT. Protein sequence: CASSLETLTSTDTQYF.

The genes are TRBV6-6 and TRBJ2-1; 7 bases map to TRBD1. The V and J ends lost 0 bases and 9 bases, in that order; junction bases with no gene match: 8. Germline V CDR1 and CDR2: MNHNY, SVGAGI (reference sequence). This CDR3 has 15 residues. The CDR3 loop is CASSYSTGEKGEQFF. The CDR3 DNA is TGTGCCAGCAGTTACTCAACAGGGGAAAAGGGTGAGCAGTTCTTC.

The chain is built from TRBV28 and TRBJ1-2; D might be TRBD1 (5 bases). Germline V gene lookup returns CDR1 MDHEN and CDR2 SYDVKM. The CDR3 spans 11 residues. Trimming removed 10 bases from V and 12 bases from J, with 18 bases in between. The CDR3 coding sequence is TGTGCCACCTCGAACGGGGCATTGAACACCTTC. Translating gives CATSNGALNTF.